Shown below are 24 T cell receptor beta chains from a single sample sequenced in a study of OX40 agonist ivuxolimab in advanced cancers. Data came from immunoSEQ multiplex PCR; TCRdb stores just in-frame clones and leaves some out. The sample comprises 90,000 or so clones, 85% to 90% of which are singletons, and approximately 0.36% rests with the top ten. The specimen was CD4+ or CD8+ T cells sorted from blood, collected in a trial of the OX40 agonist ivuxolimab. The receptors come from an adult with an advanced solid tumor such as melanoma, head and neck, liver or kidney cancer.

This clone was seen just once. The rearrangement joins TRBV7-2 to TRBJ2-3; D unclear. The V and J ends lost 1 base and 2 bases respectively, with 7 bases between them. This CDR3 comprises 14 residues. From germline, CDR1 is SGHTA and CDR2 FQGNSA. DNA for the CDR3: TGTGCCAGCAGCTTAGACACGGCCACAGATACGCAGTATTTT. Amino acids: CASSLDTATDTQYF.

The V gene is TRBV5-1, the J gene TRBJ2-2, with 9 bases aligning to TRBD1. The germline gives CDR1 SGHRS, CDR2 YFSETQ. Germline trimming cut 5 bases from V and 6 bases from J; bases unmatched to any gene: 5. This CDR3 is 14 amino acids long. CDR3 sequence: CASRHGQGSGELFF. The CDR3 region has the DNA TGCGCCAGCAGACATGGACAGGGGTCCGGGGAGCTGTTTTTT.

The chain links TRBV7-8 to TRBJ2-7; a weak D match, TRBD2 (5 bases). The germline V gene has CDR1 SGHVS and CDR2 FQNEAQ. Trimming pared 5 bases from V and 4 bases from J, leaving 18 bases between. This CDR3 region has 15 residues. In DNA form, the CDR3 reads TGTGCCAGCAGCCTCCCAGAGGGTACAAGGTACGAGCAGTACTTC. Protein sequence: CASSLPEGTRYEQYF.

In regard to this clone: Germline and junction disagree at one end, which may indicate a read error. V usage is TRBV10-3 and J usage is TRBJ2-6; D gene ambiguous. The CDR3 loop spans 13 amino acids. CDR1 is ENHRY, CDR2 SYGVKD, per germline. CDR3 bases: TGTGCCACCAGTCCTCCCGGGGCCAACGTCCTGACTTTC. Translation: CATSPPGANVLTF.

This chain connects TRBV5-1 to TRBJ1-2; unclear D gene. Trimming cost V 0 bases and J 8 bases, with 11 bases left between them. The CDR3 consists of 13 residues. In germline, CDR1 is SGHRS, CDR2 YFSETQ. CDR3 coding DNA: TGCGCCAGCAGCTTGGAACCTCCAAGAGGCTACACCTTC. This encodes CASSLEPPRGYTF. Based on the CDR3 plus reference TRBV5-1 and TRBJ1-2, the full variable domain is KAGVTQTPRYLIKTRGQQVTLSCSPISGHRSVSWYQQTPGQGLQFLFEYFSETQRNKGNFPGRFSGRQFSNSRSEMNVSTLELGDSALYLCASSLEPPRGYTFGSGTRLTVV.

The chain links TRBV9 to TRBJ2-1, with 8 bases identical to TRBD1. This CDR3 is 20 amino acids long. CDR1 SGDLS and CDR2 YYNGEE come from the germline V gene. V trimming: 3 bases; J trimming: 4 bases; junction bases outside the gene matches: 21. CDR3 nucleotides: TGTGCCAGCAGCGGATTACGGACAGGGAGCAGGGGGCCGAGGTACAATGAGCAGTTCTTC. Its protein is CASSGLRTGSRGPRYNEQFF. Drawing the rest from reference TRBV9 and TRBJ2-1, the complete variable domain is DSGVTQTPKHLITATGQRVTLRCSPRSGDLSVYWYQQSLDQGLQFLIQYYNGEERAKGNILERFSAQQFPDLHSELNLSSLELGDSALYFCASSGLRTGSRGPRYNEQFFGPGTRLTVL.

A single count supports this clone. V gene TRBV21-1 combines with J gene TRBJ1-5; the table gives TRBD1 as D, unverified against the DNA. TRBV21-1 is termed a pseudogene. The CDR3 is 17 residues long. CDR3 coding DNA: TGTGCCAGCAGCAAACTTCGGACAGGTGAGGGCAATCAGCCCCAGCATTTT. Its translation: CASSKLRTGEGNQPQHF.

The chain is built from TRBV18 and TRBJ1-2, with TRBD1 matching 10 bases. CDR1 and CDR2 (germline): KGHSH, LQKENI. With 3 bases clipped from V and 6 bases from J, the junction kept 7 bases outside the gene matches. This CDR3 contains 15 residues. The chain's CDR3 is CASSPRQGAGDGYTF. The CDR3 nucleotides read TGTGCCAGCTCACCGAGACAGGGGGCGGGTGATGGCTACACCTTC.

This clone was detected only once. This chain joins TRBV5-4 and TRBJ1-5; maybe TRBD1 (5 bases). Trimming removed 3 bases at V and 3 bases at J, with 13 bases between. The CDR3 consists of 15 residues. Germline loops: CDR1 SGHNT, CDR2 YYREEE (reference sequence). The CDR3 spells CASSYGGSYNQPQHF. CDR3 DNA: TGTGCCAGCAGCTACGGGGGTTCCTACAATCAGCCCCAGCATTTT.

The gene calls are TRBV30 and TRBJ1-3; 9 bases agree with TRBD1. The germline CDR1 and CDR2 sequences are GTSNPN and SVGIG (reference sequence). The CDR3 is 18 residues long. V was clipped by 2 bases and J by 0 bases; unmatched bases: 11. DNA for the CDR3: TGTGCCTGGAGTACGGCGGGACAGGGACGTTCCTCTGGAAACACCATATATTTT. Its translation: CAWSTAGQGRSSGNTIYF.

The chain is built from TRBV19 and TRBJ1-1, with a weak D call TRBD1 (5 bases). CDR3 length: 17 amino acids. The V and J ends lost 8 bases and 1 base respectively, with 23 bases between them. The germline V gene has CDR1 LNHDA and CDR2 SQIVND (reference sequence). The DNA of the CDR3 is TGTGCCAGTCCCATTCTCGACAGAGCCCGGGGGAACACTGAAGCTTTCTTT. It is translated as CASPILDRARGNTEAFF.

V and J are TRBV12-5 and TRBJ1-3; D is unclear. The CDR3 loop spans 12 amino acids. Germline V gene sequence: CDR1 LGHNT, CDR2 FRNRAP. Trimming stripped 0 bases from V and 10 bases from J, with 7 bases between. The CDR3 spells CASGLVTSTIYF. CDR3 bases: TGTGCTAGTGGTTTGGTCACATCAACCATATATTTT. The complete variable domain, with remaining parts taken from reference TRBV12-5 and TRBJ1-3, reads DARVTQTPRHKVTEMGQEVTMRCQPILGHNTVFWYRQTMMQGLELLAYFRNRAPLDDSGMPKDRFSAEMPDATLATLKIQPSEPRDSAVYFCASGLVTSTIYFGEGSWLTVV.

The V call is TRBV6-1, the J call TRBJ2-3; 9 nucleotides line up with TRBD2. V trimming: 8 bases; J trimming: 3 bases; junction bases outside the gene matches: 9. Germline V gene lookup returns CDR1 MNHNS and CDR2 SASEGT. CDR3 length equals 15 residues. The CDR3: CASQWGGGETDTQYF. The DNA of the CDR3 is TGTGCCAGCCAATGGGGCGGGGGGGAGACAGATACGCAGTATTTT.

This clone occurred once. The chain is built from TRBV6-4 and TRBJ2-2; a weak D match, TRBD1 (6 bases). Per the germline V gene, CDR1 is MRHNA and CDR2 is SNTAGT. CDR3 length equals 14 residues. The germline V and J ends were trimmed by 9 bases and 1 base, with 12 bases remaining between them. CDR3 region: CASQPTGNTGELFF. The CDR3 DNA is TGTGCCAGTCAGCCGACAGGGAACACCGGGGAGCTGTTTTTT.

The chain has TRBV4-2 and TRBJ2-3, with 11 nucleotides matching TRBD2. The CDR3 spans 17 residues. Germline V gene sequence: CDR1 LGHNA, CDR2 YNFKEQ. With V trimmed by 1 base and J by 4 bases, 7 bases remained unmatched. CDR3 DNA: TGTGCCAGCAGCCAAGTGACTAGCGGGACGGTCGCAGATACGCAGTATTTT. It yields the protein CASSQVTSGTVADTQYF.

The count of this clone is one. This chain uses TRBV7-2 with TRBJ2-2; D is possibly TRBD1 (6 bases). V lost 1 base, J lost 1 base, and 10 bases lay in between. Germline V gene sequence: CDR1 SGHTA, CDR2 FQGNSA. The CDR3 is made up of 16 amino acids. The chain's CDR3 is CASSLGSQGNTGELFF. The CDR3 DNA reads TGTGCCAGCAGCTTAGGGTCACAGGGGAACACCGGGGAGCTGTTTTTT.

The chain combines TRBV2 with TRBJ1-5, with D maybe TRBD1 (6 bases). V was shortened by 2 bases and J by 2 bases, with 13 bases between the two germline ends. Germline V CDR1 and CDR2: SNHLY, FYNNEI. This CDR3 spans 16 amino acids. Here the CDR3 reads CASSETQGRGNQPQHF. In DNA form, the CDR3 reads TGTGCCAGCAGTGAAACACAGGGCAGAGGCAATCAGCCCCAGCATTTT.

This chain uses TRBV7-9 with TRBJ1-2, with D uncertain. Germline-derived CDR1 and CDR2 are SEHNR and FQNEAQ (reference sequence). Deletions cut 3 bases from V and 6 bases from J, with 14 bases between. The CDR3 runs to 14 residues. The CDR3, as DNA: TGTGCCAGCAGCTTGAAAGGAGGCCCCCATGGCTACACCTTC. Its protein product is CASSLKGGPHGYTF. The whole variable domain, filled in from reference TRBV7-9 and TRBJ1-2, reads DTGVSQNPRHKITKRGQNVTFRCDPISEHNRLYWYRQTLGQGPEFLTYFQNEAQLEKSRLLSDRFSAERPKGSFSTLEIQRTEQGDSAMYLCASSLKGGPHGYTFGSGTRLTVV.

V gene TRBV6-6 combines with J gene TRBJ2-5, with 8 nucleotides matching TRBD1. In germline, CDR1 is MNHNY, CDR2 SVGAGI (reference sequence). The junction had 1 base not matched to a gene; V was cut back by 5 bases and J by 5 bases. The CDR3 totals 12 residues. The CDR3 protein is CASSDRGETQYF. In DNA form, the CDR3 reads TGTGCCAGCAGTGACAGGGGTGAGACCCAGTACTTC.

This clone has just a few counts. The chain combines TRBV2 with TRBJ1-6; no firm D call. Germline values: CDR1 SNHLY, CDR2 FYNNEI. The CDR3 covers 14 residues. V was cut by 5 bases and J by 6 bases, with 11 bases left in between. The CDR3 loop reads CASSSGYGNSPLHF. CDR3 DNA: TGTGCCAGCAGTTCGGGGTACGGTAATTCACCCCTCCACTTT.

This clone was counted once. The V call is TRBV4-3, the J call TRBJ1-6, with 8 nucleotides matching TRBD1. CDR3 size: 14 residues. In germline, CDR1 is LGHNA, CDR2 YSLEER. The J segment lost 9 bases and the V segment lost 4 bases, leaving 5 bases of the junction unmatched. The CDR3 coding sequence is TGCGCCAGCAGCCCGACAGGGGATGGTTCACCCCTCCACTTT. It is translated as CASSPTGDGSPLHF.

The gene calls are TRBV5-1 and TRBJ1-1; the D is unclear. This CDR3 is 14 amino acids long. Trimming cost V 4 bases and J 2 bases, with 12 bases left between them. Germline V lookup: CDR1 SGHRS, CDR2 YFSETQ. The CDR3 is CASSPVQDNTEAFF. In DNA form, the CDR3 reads TGCGCCAGCAGCCCGGTGCAGGATAACACTGAAGCTTTCTTT.

This chain uses TRBV25-1 with TRBJ2-2; 9 nucleotides match TRBD1. CDR1 and CDR2 (germline): MGHDK, SYGVNS. The CDR3 is 15 amino acids. V lost 5 bases to trimming and J lost 5 bases; unmatched junction nucleotides: 6. In DNA form, the CDR3 reads TGTGCCAGCAGTAGCCGGACAGGGGAGACCGGGGAGCTGTTTTTT. Translation: CASSSRTGETGELFF.

This clone appeared a single time. The chain links TRBV28 to TRBJ2-1; TRBD2 matches 7 bases. The CDR3 is made up of 11 amino acids. Germline CDR1 reads MDHEN; CDR2 reads SYDVKM. J gave up 3 bases and V 11 bases, and 1 base lay outside the gene matches. The CDR3: CAASGYNEQFF. The CDR3 DNA follows: TGTGCCGCTAGCGGCTACAATGAGCAGTTCTTC.